A selection of T cell receptor beta chains follows, all from one sample in a study of regulatory T cells in long-lasting Graves disease. Each CDR3 protein is one row after TCRdb ran MiXCR on the multiplex PCR reads. In the table there are roughly 500,000 distinct CDR3 sequences, less than 25% of which are singletons. The source was peripheral blood mononuclear cells (PBMCs), collected when the disease was refractory, from a patient treated with antithyroid drugs. The receptors originated from a female donor with Graves disease. Both conserved end residues are part of each CDR3. The D gene is left open where the match is weak. A row's size may be missing; if present it is once, few, many or a size class.

TGCGCCAGCAGAGATGGGGAGACTCTCGGCTTTGGCTACACCTTC	CASRDGETLGFGYTF	few	TRBV5-1	TRBJ1-2	15	NA
TGTGCCAGCAGTGAAGGGACTAGACTCACAGATACGCAGTATTTT	CASSEGTRLTDTQYF	NA	TRBV2	TRBJ2-3	15	TRBD2
TGCGCCAGCAGCTTATCGCGTGGGACAGGGGCCTACTATGGCTACACCTTC	CASSLSRGTGAYYGYTF	many	TRBV5-1	TRBJ1-2	17	TRBD1
TGTGCCATCAGTGAGGGTCGCGAGTATGGCTACACCTTC	CAISEGREYGYTF	NA	TRBV10-3	TRBJ1-2	13	NA
TGTGCCAGCAGTGATTTCGTTTGGTACGAGCAGTACTTC	CASSDFVWYEQYF	many	TRBV2	TRBJ2-7	13	NA
TGCGCCAGCAGCTTGGTCCCAGATCAAGAGACCCAGTACTTC	CASSLVPDQETQYF	NA	TRBV5-1	TRBJ2-5	14	NA
TGTGCCAGCAGTCCGGGACGGGGGAGCTGGAAAGCTTTCTTT	CASSPGRGSWKAFF	NA	TRBV6-1	TRBJ1-1	14	NA
TGTGCCAGCAGCCAAACGCCGGGACCGTCCTACGAGCAGTACTTC	CASSQTPGPSYEQYF	few	TRBV7-8	TRBJ2-7	15	NA
TGTGCCAGCAGCCATCGAACAACAGGCGTGAGCTCCAATCAGCCCCAGCATTTT	CASSHRTTGVSSNQPQHF	NA	TRBV14	TRBJ1-5	18	NA
TGTGCCAGCAGCCAAGATCGGGGTGGGCTAGCGGGAGAAGAGACCCAGTACTTC	CASSQDRGGLAGEETQYF	NA	TRBV4-2	TRBJ2-5	18	TRBD2
TGTGCCAGCAGTGATAGGGCAGACGAGCAGTACTTC	CASSDRADEQYF	few	TRBV25-1	TRBJ2-7	12	NA
TGTGCCAGCAGTTTATGGCCCAGTGGGGACGAGCAGTACTTC	CASSLWPSGDEQYF	many	TRBV28	TRBJ2-7	14	NA
TGTGCCAGCAGCTTACAGGATACTGGCTACACCTTC	CASSLQDTGYTF	many	TRBV28	TRBJ1-2	12	NA
TGTGCCAGCACCCGCGGGGCTAAAGTCACAGATACGCAGTATTTT	CASTRGAKVTDTQYF	few	TRBV28	TRBJ2-3	15	NA
TGCGCCAGCAGCTTGACCGGGACAGGGGGCAACGAGCAGTACTTC	CASSLTGTGGNEQYF	many	TRBV5-1	TRBJ2-7	15	TRBD1
TGCGCCAGCAGCCACCTACAATCGGGGCAAGAGACCCAGTACTTC	CASSHLQSGQETQYF	few	TRBV4-1	TRBJ2-5	15	NA
TGTGCCAGCAGCCTTAGCGGTGTGAGCTCCTACGAGCAGTACTTC	CASSLSGVSSYEQYF	many	TRBV7-6	TRBJ2-7	15	NA
TGCGCCAGCAGCCAAGTTCAGGGACAAGAAGCTTTCTTT	CASSQVQGQEAFF	once	TRBV4-3	TRBJ1-1	13	NA
TGTGCCAGCAGCCAAGCCGGGAGCTCCTACAATGAGCAGTTCTTC	CASSQAGSSYNEQFF	NA	TRBV3-1	TRBJ2-1	15	NA
TGTGCCAGCAGCCCACTAAAGCCCGCTAGTCAAGATGAGCAGTTCTTC	CASSPLKPASQDEQFF	NA	TRBV7-3	TRBJ2-1	16	NA
TGTGCCAGCAGTTTGTTACTAGAAGGGAACGAGCAGTACTTC	CASSLLLEGNEQYF	NA	TRBV28	TRBJ2-7	14	NA
TGTGCCAGTGGGGCCCGACAGGGCCTTGGGGGCTACACCTTC	CASGARQGLGGYTF	many	TRBV28	TRBJ1-2	14	TRBD1
TGTGCCAGCCAGTCGGTGGGACTTACGAACACTGAAGCTTTCTTT	CASQSVGLTNTEAFF	few	TRBV12-3/TRBV12-4	TRBJ1-1	15	NA
TGCAGTGCTAGAAGACTAGCGGCCGGGAGCACAGATACGCAGTATTTT	CSARRLAAGSTDTQYF	few	TRBV20-1	TRBJ2-3	16	TRBD2
TGTGCCAGCAGCTTAGACCAGGGAATCATGAACACTGAAGCTTTCTTT	CASSLDQGIMNTEAFF	NA	TRBV13	TRBJ1-1	16	NA
TGTGCCAGCAGCCGCGAGGTTAGCGGGAGATATAAGACCCAGTACTTC	CASSREVSGRYKTQYF	many	TRBV27	TRBJ2-5	16	TRBD2
TGTGCCAGCAGTTCCAACCCCCGGGACAGCAAAAACATTCAGTACTTC	CASSSNPRDSKNIQYF	many	TRBV28	TRBJ2-4	16	TRBD1
TGTGCCAGCAGTGTTAGGGTTGGCAAAAACATTCAGTACTTC	CASSVRVGKNIQYF	many	TRBV2	TRBJ2-4	14	NA
TGTGCCAGCAGCCTTCTAGCGGGAGGCTTGGTCACCGGGGAGCTGTTTTTT	CASSLLAGGLVTGELFF	few	TRBV9	TRBJ2-2	17	TRBD2
TGTGCCAGCTCATCTAAACCGGGAAACACCATATATTTT	CASSSKPGNTIYF	NA	TRBV18	TRBJ1-3	13	NA
TGTGCCAGCAGCCGTACGGGTGAAAATTCACCCCTCCACTTT	CASSRTGENSPLHF	many	TRBV28	TRBJ1-6	14	NA
TGTGCCAGCAGCGCAGGGGGAATTTGGGTTGGCTACACCTTC	CASSAGGIWVGYTF	many	TRBV2	TRBJ1-2	14	TRBD1
TGCAGCGTTTTTCTAGCGGGAGAATCCGGGGAGCTGTTTTTT	CSVFLAGESGELFF	NA	TRBV29-1	TRBJ2-2	14	TRBD2
TGTGCCAGCAGCTTCACCAGGGGGTATTCCAATCAGCCCCAGCATTTT	CASSFTRGYSNQPQHF	NA	TRBV5-8	TRBJ1-5	16	TRBD1
TGCAGCGGCCTCAGGGGGCAGACTGAAGCTTTCTTT	CSGLRGQTEAFF	NA	TRBV29-1	TRBJ1-1	12	TRBD1
TGCGCCAGCAGCCAAGATGTTGGTTCCCGTGAGCTGTTTTTT	CASSQDVGSRELFF	few	TRBV4-3	TRBJ2-2	14	NA
TGTGCCAGTAGACGGTTGACGAACACCGGGGAGCTGTTTTTT	CASRRLTNTGELFF	NA	TRBV19	TRBJ2-2	14	NA
TGTGCCAGCAGCTACGGGACTAGTATCGCAGATACGCAGTATTTT	CASSYGTSIADTQYF	few	TRBV11-2	TRBJ2-3	15	TRBD2
TGTGCCAGTAGACGAACCCACGAACTAGCGGGAGGGTTCGGCGAGCAGTACTTC	CASRRTHELAGGFGEQYF	few	TRBV19	TRBJ2-7	18	TRBD2
TGCGCCAGCAGCGCTTCATTGATGAGCTCCTATAATTCACCCCTCCACTTT	CASSASLMSSYNSPLHF	few	TRBV5-1	TRBJ1-6	17	NA
TGTGCCAGCAGTCCCCTCCCGCGACACTCGGACGTGACAGATACGCAGTATTTT	CASSPLPRHSDVTDTQYF	few	TRBV6-1	TRBJ2-3	18	NA
TGCGCCACGGCTTTATCAGCCAGGGACAGGGGGCGGTACGAGCAGTACTTC	CATALSARDRGRYEQYF	many	TRBV5-1	TRBJ2-7	17	TRBD1
TGTGCCAGCAGCGCACCGGGACGGCCTGAAGCTTTCTTT	CASSAPGRPEAFF	NA	TRBV7-9	TRBJ1-1	13	NA
TGTGCCACCAAGGACAGGGCAAGATCGAACACTGAAGCTTTCTTT	CATKDRARSNTEAFF	many	TRBV10-3	TRBJ1-1	15	TRBD1
TGTGCCAGTAGTATTGCGGGACAGATCTCCTACGAGCAGTACTTC	CASSIAGQISYEQYF	once	TRBV19	TRBJ2-7	15	NA
TGTGCCAGCAGCCCTAGACTAGCGGGAGGGTTCACCGGGGAGCTGTTTTTT	CASSPRLAGGFTGELFF	NA	TRBV7-8	TRBJ2-2	17	TRBD2
TGCAGCGGAAGGTTGGGACTAGTCGGCGGGGAGCTGTTTTTT	CSGRLGLVGGELFF	few	TRBV29-1	TRBJ2-2	14	TRBD2
TGTGCCATCAGTGAGTCCACAGGGGGCGGTTCTGGGGCCAACGTCCTGACTTTC	CAISESTGGGSGANVLTF	NA	TRBV10-3	TRBJ2-6	18	TRBD1
TGCAGTGCGCCGCTTGTCAGGGACAGGGGGCTCTACGAGCAGTACTTC	CSAPLVRDRGLYEQYF	many	TRBV20-1	TRBJ2-7	16	TRBD1
TGTGCCAGCCGGCGTGCCAATCAGCCCCAGCATTTT	CASRRANQPQHF	NA	TRBV19	TRBJ1-5	12	NA
TGTGCCAGCAGCTTAGCCGCCGGGGAGCCCCAGCATTTT	CASSLAAGEPQHF	many	TRBV7-9	TRBJ1-5	13	NA
TGTGCCAGCAGCTTAAGGGCTAGCGGGAGAAAAAGAGAGACCCAGTACTTC	CASSLRASGRKRETQYF	NA	TRBV7-2	TRBJ2-5	17	TRBD2
TGTGCCAGCAGCCGCCGGGGAGGGGTTGGCCAAGAGACCCAGTACTTC	CASSRRGGVGQETQYF	many	TRBV7-3	TRBJ2-5	16	TRBD2